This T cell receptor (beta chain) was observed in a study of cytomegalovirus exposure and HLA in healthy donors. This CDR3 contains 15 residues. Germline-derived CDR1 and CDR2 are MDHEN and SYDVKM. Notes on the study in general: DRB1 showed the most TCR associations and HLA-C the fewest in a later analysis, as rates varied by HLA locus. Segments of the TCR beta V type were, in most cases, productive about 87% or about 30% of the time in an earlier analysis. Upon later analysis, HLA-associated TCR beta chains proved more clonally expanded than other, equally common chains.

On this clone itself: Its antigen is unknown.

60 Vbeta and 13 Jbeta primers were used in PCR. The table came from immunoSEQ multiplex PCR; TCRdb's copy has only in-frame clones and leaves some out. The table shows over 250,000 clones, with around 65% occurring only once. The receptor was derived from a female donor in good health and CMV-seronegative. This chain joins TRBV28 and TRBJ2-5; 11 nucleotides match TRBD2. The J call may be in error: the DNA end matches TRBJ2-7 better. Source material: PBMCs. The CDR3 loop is CASSSPSGRSYEQYF. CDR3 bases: TGTGCCAGCAGTTCCCCTAGCGGGAGGAGCTACGAGCAGTACTTC.